The clone carrying this T cell receptor beta chain was observed once. V lost 2 bases to trimming and J lost 6 bases, with 11 bases between them. CDR1 MRHNA and CDR2 SNTAGT come from the germline V gene. This CDR3 comprises 14 residues. The sample belongs to a study of identical twins. TCRdb ran MiXCR on the 5' RACE reads and lists one entry per CDR3 protein. The top ten hold approximately 0.25% of the sample, which has 1.5 million to 2 million distinct CDR3 sequences, about 32% seen once. Sequencing was carried out using cord blood. This rearrangement joins TRBV6-4 to TRBJ1-5; TRBD1 is a possible D gene (5 bases). The sequence was obtained from a newborn girl in good health. The CDR3 region has the DNA TGTGCCAGCAGTGACAATCTGGGGGGTCAGCCCCAGCATTTT. Protein sequence: CASSDNLGGQPQHF.